This T cell receptor (beta chain) was identified during a study of radiotherapy plus CTLA-4 blockade in lung cancer. V lost 8 bases and J lost 3, with 19 bases in between. There are 15 residues in the CDR3. Germline CDR1 reads SNHLY; CDR2 reads FYNNEI. Study-wide points: Radiotherapy was combined with ipilimumab, and tumor-derived TCR clones then expanded in blood.

The table came from immunoSEQ multiplex PCR; TCRdb's copy has only in-frame clones and leaves some out. Here the sample spans roughly 48,000 clones, 60% to 80% being singletons. As to this clone: What it recognizes is unknown.

This sequence was found in a human donor with non-small cell lung cancer who had stable disease on radiotherapy plus ipilimumab. The chain is built from TRBV2 and TRBJ2-5; TRBD2 is a possible D gene (5 bases). The material was peripheral blood, obtained from a patient treated with radiotherapy plus ipilimumab. The CDR3 region has the DNA TGTGCCAGCCTCAGGCCTCCTACCGGGGAAGAGACCCAGTACTTC. Protein sequence: CASLRPPTGEETQYF.